These 17 T cell receptor beta chains originate from one sample sequenced in a study of shared clonotypes between healthy human individuals. Some clones are missing from TCRdb's copy, which holds only in-frame ones; the method was immunoSEQ multiplex PCR. The repertoire holds approximately 470,000 clones, with over 70% as singletons. What was sequenced was PBMCs. The source is a middle-aged woman in good health. Some clones in this sample may be carry-over from other donors' samples.

This clone was detected only once. For the CDR3, the DNA is TGTGCCAGCTCACCACAGGACAGTGGCTACACCTTC. It translates to CASSPQDSGYTF. The V gene is TRBV18, the J gene TRBJ1-2; a weak D match, TRBD1 (6 bases). The ends were cut back, 1 base at V and 7 bases at J, with 7 bases in the middle. This CDR3 has 12 amino acids. Germline CDR1 and CDR2: KGHSH and LQKENI.

The V call is TRBV5-1, the J call TRBJ1-5, with no clear D. This CDR3 has 14 amino acids. The V gene lost 0 bases and the J gene lost 7 bases, with 11 bases spanning the gap. Per germline, CDR1 SGHRS and CDR2 YFSETQ. This chain's CDR3 is CASSLDTEGQPQHF. Written as DNA, the CDR3 is TGCGCCAGCAGCTTGGATACGGAAGGGCAGCCCCAGCATTTT.

This clone appeared a few times. The rearrangement uses TRBV5-1 and TRBJ2-7; 7 bases are a match to TRBD1. CDR1 and CDR2 (germline): SGHRS, YFSETQ. J lost 6 bases, V lost 4 bases, and 13 bases had no gene match. CDR3 length: 15 amino acids. As DNA, the CDR3 is TGCGCCAGCAGCCCTGTTCAGACAGGGAGCGGCGAGCAGTACTTC. Its protein product is CASSPVQTGSGEQYF.

The J gene is TRBJ2-1, the V gene TRBV7-3; tentative D call: TRBD1 (5 bases). V gave up 2 bases and J gave up 5 bases, with 10 bases separating them. CDR1 SGHTA and CDR2 FQGTGA come from the germline V gene. The CDR3 has 14 amino acids. Written as DNA, the CDR3 is TGTGCCAGCAGCTTAGCAGGGTCGGACAATGAGCAGTTCTTC. Residues: CASSLAGSDNEQFF.

The CDR3 nucleotides are TGTGCCAGCAGGAGGACAGGGGCCCAGCGGGAGACCCAGTACTTC. Translated, it gives CASRRTGAQRETQYF. J is TRBJ2-5 and V is TRBV6-6; TRBD1 aligns across 9 bases. The length of the CDR3 is 15 residues. The V gene's germline CDR1 is MNHNY and CDR2 SVGAGI (reference sequence). V shed 6 bases and J 5 bases; nucleotides not matched to a gene: 10.

As concerns this clone: A far more abundant clone sits one base away, making this likely a read error. Other DNA sequences within the sample encode an identical CDR3. The chain employs TRBV5-4 and TRBJ1-3; 8 bases agree with TRBD1. The CDR3 is 15 residues long. Germline lookup yields CDR1 SGHNT and CDR2 YYREEE (reference sequence). The CDR3 reads CASSRGQGTGNTIYF. CDR3 coding DNA: TGTGCTAGCAGCCGCGGACAGGGAACTGGAAACACCATATATTTT. Looking up the rest from reference TRBV5-4 and TRBJ1-3 gives the full variable domain: ETGVTQSPTHLIKTRGQQVTLRCSSQSGHNTVSWYQQALGQGPQFIFQYYREEENGRGNFPPRFSGLQFPNYSSELNVNALELDDSALYLCASSRGQGTGNTIYFGEGSWLTVV.

V usage is TRBV6-6 and J usage is TRBJ2-7; 11 bases are a match to TRBD2. Germline V gene lookup returns CDR1 MNHNY and CDR2 SVGAGI (reference sequence). The CDR3 sequence is 15 residues long. The junction had 2 bases not matched to a gene; V was cut back by 1 base and J by 3 bases. The CDR3 coding sequence is TGTGCCAGCAGTTACTTCGGGACTAGCGGCTACGAGCAGTACTTC. Encoded protein: CASSYFGTSGYEQYF.

The chain links TRBV18 to TRBJ1-1; D perhaps matches TRBD1 (5 bases). V was shortened by 3 bases and J by 0 bases, with 8 bases between the two germline ends. CDR1 is KGHSH and CDR2 is LQKENI in the germline V gene. CDR3 length: 14 residues. The CDR3 DNA is TGTGCCAGCTCACCTCTAGGGGTGAACACTGAAGCTTTCTTT. It encodes CASSPLGVNTEAFF.

About this clone itself: With only one base between it and a far larger clone, this is likely a read error. The same CDR3 can be traced to other DNA sequences in this sample. V is TRBV2 and J is TRBJ1-4; D possibly corresponds to TRBD1 (5 bases). The germline V gene encodes CDR1 SNHLY and CDR2 FYNNEI. This CDR3 region has 14 residues. Deletions cut 10 bases from V and 3 bases from J, with 15 bases between. CDR3 sequence (DNA): TGTGCCACTGCTTTGGGGCAGTCTAATGAAAAACTGTTTTTT. Protein product: CATALGQSNEKLFF.

Turning to this clone: A far larger clone is only one base removed, so a read error is likely. Other nucleotide sequences in the sample specify the same CDR3. The gene calls are TRBV19 and TRBJ1-5; 7 bases are shared with TRBD1. Germline V gives CDR1 LNHDA, CDR2 SQIVND (reference sequence). CDR3 length equals 15 residues. CDR3 nucleotide sequence: TGTGCCAGTAGTCCAATCCGGGACAGCAATCAGCCCCAACATTTT. Encoded protein: CASSPIRDSNQPQHF.

This rearrangement joins TRBV20-1 to TRBJ2-1, with D perhaps TRBD2 (6 bases). In germline, CDR1 is DFQATT, CDR2 SNEGSKA (reference sequence). The CDR3 loop spans 10 amino acids. The V and J ends lost 7 bases and 7 bases respectively, with 8 bases between them. CDR3 loop: CSVAANEQFF. The DNA of the CDR3 is TGCAGTGTAGCGGCTAATGAGCAGTTCTTC.

The chain couples TRBV30 to TRBJ2-1, with 12 bases that match TRBD2. This CDR3 is built from 15 residues. Trimming removed 5 bases from V and 7 bases from J; junction bases left unmatched: 9. Germline assignment: CDR1 GTSNPN and CDR2 SVGIG (reference sequence). The CDR3 reads CAWGMGLAGWNEQFF. The CDR3, as DNA: TGTGCCTGGGGCATGGGACTAGCGGGCTGGAATGAGCAGTTCTTC.

The chain is built from TRBV11-1 and TRBJ2-7; 8 bases match TRBD2. This CDR3 contains 14 residues. CDR1 and CDR2 (germline): SGHAT, FQDESV (reference sequence). J lost 7 bases, V lost 5 bases, and 10 bases had no gene match. The CDR3 DNA is TGTGCCAGCAGCCCGGCGGGGGGCTGGGGGGAGCAGTACTTC. Translating it yields CASSPAGGWGEQYF. Using reference TRBV11-1 and TRBJ2-7 for the parts outside the CDR3, the full variable domain is EAEVAQSPRYKITEKSQAVAFWCDPISGHATLYWYRQILGQGPELLVQFQDESVVDDSQLPKDRFSAERLKGVDSTLKIQPAELGDSAMYLCASSPAGGWGEQYFGPGTRLTVT.

The chain combines TRBV6-1 with TRBJ2-1; tentatively, D is TRBD1 (6 bases). CDR3 length: 13 residues. Trimming shortened V by 6 bases and J by 6 bases, and 12 bases separated the two germline ends. The germline CDR1 and CDR2 sequences are MNHNS and SASEGT. The CDR3 spells CASRETGINEQFF. Written as DNA, the CDR3 is TGTGCCAGCAGGGAAACAGGGATCAATGAGCAGTTCTTC.

V is TRBV27 and J is TRBJ1-1; 9 bases are a match to TRBD1. The V and J ends lost 6 bases and 4 bases, in that order; junction bases with no gene match: 15. CDR1 is MNHEY and CDR2 is SMNVEV in the germline V gene (reference sequence). The length of the CDR3 is 17 residues. DNA for the CDR3: TGTGCCAGCAGCCTTCTCGGACAGGGGATTGTCGGCACTGAAGCTTTCTTT. This encodes CASSLLGQGIVGTEAFF.

The chain joins TRBV28 to TRBJ2-7, with D perhaps being TRBD1 or TRBD2 (7 bases each). Germline CDR1 MDHEN, CDR2 SYDVKM. V gave up 4 bases and J gave up 1 base, with 23 bases separating them. This CDR3 contains 18 residues. CDR3 in amino acids: CASSYRGGWVYASYEQYF. The CDR3 DNA is TGTGCCAGCAGTTACAGGGGAGGGTGGGTCTACGCATCCTACGAGCAGTACTTC. The variable domain in full, with the rest retrieved from reference TRBV28 and TRBJ2-7, is DVKVTQSSRYLVKRTGEKVFLECVQDMDHENMFWYRQDPGLGLRLIYFSYDVKMKEKGDIPEGYSVSREKKERFSLILESASTNQTSMYLCASSYRGGWVYASYEQYFGPGTRLTVT.

This clone was recorded a few times. The chain employs TRBV5-4 and TRBJ2-4; D remains unclear. The germline V gene encodes CDR1 SGHNT and CDR2 YYREEE (reference sequence). The V gene lost 0 bases and the J gene lost 7 bases, with 17 bases spanning the gap. The length of the CDR3 is 16 residues. The CDR3 region is CASSLDLTKERNIQYF. CDR3 coding DNA: TGTGCCAGCAGCTTGGATTTAACCAAAGAGAGGAACATTCAGTACTTC. Drawing the rest from reference TRBV5-4 and TRBJ2-4, the complete variable domain is ETGVTQSPTHLIKTRGQQVTLRCSSQSGHNTVSWYQQALGQGPQFIFQYYREEENGRGNFPPRFSGLQFPNYSSELNVNALELDDSALYLCASSLDLTKERNIQYFGAGTRLSVL.